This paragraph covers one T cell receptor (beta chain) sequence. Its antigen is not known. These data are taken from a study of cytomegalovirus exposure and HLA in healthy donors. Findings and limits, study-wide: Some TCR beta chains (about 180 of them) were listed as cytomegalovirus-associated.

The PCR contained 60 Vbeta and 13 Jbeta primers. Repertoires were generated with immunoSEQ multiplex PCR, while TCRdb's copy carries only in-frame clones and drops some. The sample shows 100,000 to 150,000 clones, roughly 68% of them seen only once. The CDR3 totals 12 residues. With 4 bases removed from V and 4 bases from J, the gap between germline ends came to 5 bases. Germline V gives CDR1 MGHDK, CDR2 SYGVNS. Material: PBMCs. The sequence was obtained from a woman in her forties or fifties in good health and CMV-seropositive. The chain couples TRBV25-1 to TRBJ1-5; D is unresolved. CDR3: CASSALNQPQHF. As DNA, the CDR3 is TGTGCCAGCAGTGCCCTTAATCAGCCCCAGCATTTT.